This entry is about one T cell receptor (beta chain). This clonotype was observed at least ten times. This receptor's antigen is unknown. Base qualities were left out, and no much larger clone turns up one base away. Library creation used RT-PCR. Instrument on record: Illumina HiSeq 2500. Using fastp trimming at Q25 and MiXCR clonotype assembly, TCRdb reanalyzed the public sequencing data and kept in-frame beta chains. Entries are consolidated by CDR3 protein sequence, retaining the most common genes and DNA. The sample profile shows around 570,000 distinct CDR3 sequences; 11% of them were found once. Roughly 9.6% of the sample is taken by the ten largest. The sample comes from a study of response to subunit inactivated influenza vaccine (dated by TCRdb to 2016 to 2019). Describing the broader study: Deep quantitative T cell receptor repertoire profiling was used in the study to track responses to a trivalent subunit inactivated influenza vaccine.

General findings and caveats noted by the study authors: It was suggested by the authors that each seasonal influenza vaccination may recruit only a limited number of new T cells.

Taken from the germline V gene, the CDR1 and CDR2 loops are SGHRS and YFSETQ. Trimming takes 0 bases from V and 0 bases from J, and the germline ends sit 11 bases apart. The CDR3 sequence holds 16 residues, the cysteine and phenylalanine included. The retained sequence is limited to the CDR3, 48 bases, with the frame set at the first base. This sample was shared with a second study, whose subject was T cells expressing NK-cell markers. Per that second paper: 5'RACE template switching, by which a universal primer site and unique molecular identifiers were added, was used to make TCR beta cDNA libraries. In sorted CD3+CD56+NKG2C+, CD3+CD56+NKG2C- and CD3+CD56-NKG2C+ T-cell subsets from several donors, TCR beta-chain repertoires were profiled. Among the eight sequenced donors, only one was HCMV-seronegative, while the other seven were HCMV-seropositive. To restrict sorting to alphabetaTCR-expressing T cells, an anti-gammadeltaTCR antibody was added in several experiments. In a handful of donors, the dominant CD3+CD56+NKG2C+ clonotypes were among the top 10 CD8+ clonotypes and accounted for roughly 1.0-7.5% of CD8+ T cells. Those dominant clonotypes were again the most abundant among CD3+CD56-NKG2C+ cells in a handful of donors, at roughly 25-60.1%. Whether the expanded NKG2C-expressing T cell clones were specific for HCMV antigens remained unclear. Randomly selected healthy volunteers, three men and five women, were used as the eight sequenced donors. HCMV serostatus was determined by detecting HCMV-specific IgG in serum with a commercial ELISA kit. Peripheral blood mononuclear cells were isolated from blood by Ficoll density gradient centrifugation. For about 6 donors, unsorted PBMC were also used to sequence bulk peripheral blood T-cell repertoires. cDNA synthesis was primed from the TCR beta constant segment and was followed by two successive PCR amplification steps. Illumina HiSeq 2000/2500, MiSeq or NextSeq was used to sequence libraries as 2 x 150 bp reads. MIGEC was used to demultiplex reads and group the reads by UMI, and MiTCR was used to assemble and quantify clonotypes. Only TCR cDNA sequences supported by at least two reads were kept to exclude erroneous sequences. The tcR package was used for downstream repertoire analysis, and clonotypes were matched between fractions using CDR3 nucleotide sequence together with V segment. Antigen specificity was annotated against VDJdb with VDJmatch, allowing one amino acid substitution in CDR3.

The sequence was collected from a man in his forties or fifties who received an inactivated influenza vaccine. Donor details come from another sample of the same person, matched by shared clones. Sequenced here: PBMCs from blood, sampled on the day of vaccination. The rearrangement joined TRBV5-1 to TRBJ2-3, with the D segment identity uncertain. The nucleotides are TGCGCCAGCAGCTTGGCCGTTACGGTTAGCACAGATACGCAGTATTTT. Translated, this gives CASSLAVTVSTDTQYF. With all but the CDR3 taken from the reference TRBV5-1 and TRBJ2-3 genes, the full variable domain is: KAGVTQTPRYLIKTRGQQVTLSCSPISGHRSVSWYQQTPGQGLQFLFEYFSETQRNKGNFPGRFSGRQFSNSRSEMNVSTLELGDSALYLCASSLAVTVSTDTQYFGPGTRLTVL.